The sequence of this TCR beta chain was determined in a study of shared clonotypes between healthy human individuals. Study summary: Participating donors consisted of a couple of women and a few men aged 18 to 49.

The CDR3 has 15 amino acids. CDR1 is SGHRS, CDR2 YFSETQ, per germline. V shed 4 bases and J 1 base; nucleotides not matched to a gene: 5. Genomic DNA per cell subset filled all wells of several immunoSEQ plates. Only in-frame clones appear in the TCRdb table, and some are missing; sequencing was by immunoSEQ multiplex PCR. The table lists about 990,000 clones, 70% to 80% of them singletons. The genes are TRBV5-1 and TRBJ1-1; the match to TRBD1 covers 9 bases. The clonotype comes from a young man in good health. Some clones in this sample may be carry-over from other donors' samples. Sequencing used memory CD4+ T cells from PBMCs. As to subset: CD45RA-negative fraction. CDR3 nucleotides: TGCGCCAGCAGCGCCCGGACAGGGGCGAACACTGAAGCTTTCTTT. Its protein is CASSARTGANTEAFF. The full variable domain, rest sourced from reference TRBV5-1 and TRBJ1-1, is KAGVTQTPRYLIKTRGQQVTLSCSPISGHRSVSWYQQTPGQGLQFLFEYFSETQRNKGNFPGRFSGRQFSNSRSEMNVSTLELGDSALYLCASSARTGANTEAFFGQGTRLTVV.